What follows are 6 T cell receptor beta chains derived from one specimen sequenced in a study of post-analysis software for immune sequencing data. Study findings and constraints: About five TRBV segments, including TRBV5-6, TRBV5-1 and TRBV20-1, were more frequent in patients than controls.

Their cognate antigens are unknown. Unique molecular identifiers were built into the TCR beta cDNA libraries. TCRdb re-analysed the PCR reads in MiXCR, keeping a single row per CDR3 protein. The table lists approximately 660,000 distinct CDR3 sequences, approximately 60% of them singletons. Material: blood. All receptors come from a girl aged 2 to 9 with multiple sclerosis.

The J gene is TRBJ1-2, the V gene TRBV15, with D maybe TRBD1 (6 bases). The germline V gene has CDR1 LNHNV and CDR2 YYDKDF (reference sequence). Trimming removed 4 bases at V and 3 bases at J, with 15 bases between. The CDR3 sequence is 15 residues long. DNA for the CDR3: TGTGCCACCAGCAAGACAGGCAGCGGGTACTATGGCTACACCTTC. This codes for CATSKTGSGYYGYTF.

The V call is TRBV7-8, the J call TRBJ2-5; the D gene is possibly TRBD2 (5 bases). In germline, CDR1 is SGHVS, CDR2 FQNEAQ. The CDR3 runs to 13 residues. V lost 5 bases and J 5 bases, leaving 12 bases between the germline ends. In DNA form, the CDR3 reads TGTGCCAGCAGCCTCCCCCCGGGGGAGACCCAGTACTTC. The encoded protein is CASSLPPGETQYF. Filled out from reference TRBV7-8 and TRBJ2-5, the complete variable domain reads GAGVSQSPRYKVAKRGQDVALRCDPISGHVSLFWYQQALGQGPEFLTYFQNEAQLDKSGLPSDRFFAERPEGSVSTLKIQRTQQEDSAVYLCASSLPPGETQYFGPGTRLLVL.

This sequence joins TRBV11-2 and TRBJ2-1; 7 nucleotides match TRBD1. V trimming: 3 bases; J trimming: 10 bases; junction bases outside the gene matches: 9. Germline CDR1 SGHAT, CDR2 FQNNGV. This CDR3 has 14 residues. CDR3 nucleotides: TGTGCCAGCAGCTTTCAAGACAGGGTCAACGAGCAGTTCTTC. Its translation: CASSFQDRVNEQFF.

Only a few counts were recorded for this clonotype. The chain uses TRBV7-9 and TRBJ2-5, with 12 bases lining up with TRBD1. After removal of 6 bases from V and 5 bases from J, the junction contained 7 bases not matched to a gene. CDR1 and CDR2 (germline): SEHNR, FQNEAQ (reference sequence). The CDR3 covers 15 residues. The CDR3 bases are TGTGCCAGCAGGACGAGGGACAGGGGGCTCGAGACCCAGTACTTC. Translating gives CASRTRDRGLETQYF.

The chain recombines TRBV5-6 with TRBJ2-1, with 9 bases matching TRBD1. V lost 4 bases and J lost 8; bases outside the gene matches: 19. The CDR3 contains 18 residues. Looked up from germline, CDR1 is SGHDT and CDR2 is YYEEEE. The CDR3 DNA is TGTGCCAGCAGCGAAACCGGAACCCGGGACAGGGAAGTGTATGAGCAGTTCTTC. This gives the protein CASSETGTRDREVYEQFF.

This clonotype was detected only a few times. CDR3 in DNA: TGTGCCAGCAGCTTAGGAGTCCGGGACAGGGGAGGTGGCTACACCTTC. Protein: CASSLGVRDRGGGYTF. The chain joins TRBV7-2 to TRBJ1-2, with 10 nucleotides matching TRBD1. CDR1 is SGHTA, CDR2 FQGNSA, per germline. V shed 1 base and J 7 bases; nucleotides not matched to a gene: 9. The CDR3 contains 16 residues.